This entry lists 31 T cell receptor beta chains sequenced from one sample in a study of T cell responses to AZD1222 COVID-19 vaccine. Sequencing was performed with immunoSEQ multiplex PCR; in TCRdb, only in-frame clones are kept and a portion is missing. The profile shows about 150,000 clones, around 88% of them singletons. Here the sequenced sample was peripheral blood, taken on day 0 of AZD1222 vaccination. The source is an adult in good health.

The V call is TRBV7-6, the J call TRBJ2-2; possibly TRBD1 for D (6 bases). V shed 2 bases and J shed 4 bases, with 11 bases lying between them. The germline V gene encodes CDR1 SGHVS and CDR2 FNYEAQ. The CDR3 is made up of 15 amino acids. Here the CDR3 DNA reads TGTGCCAGCAGCTTAACCAGGGGTATCACCGGGGAGCTGTTTTTT. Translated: CASSLTRGITGELFF.

The CDR3 DNA follows: TGTGCCAGCAGTCCACGAGCAGGGGAGGATTCACCCCTCCACTTT. Protein product: CASSPRAGEDSPLHF. The chain recombines TRBV6-5 with TRBJ1-6; D possibly corresponds to TRBD1 (6 bases). Germline V gives CDR1 MNHEY, CDR2 SVGAGI. This CDR3 contains 15 residues. Trimming removed 5 bases at V and 8 bases at J, with 16 bases between.

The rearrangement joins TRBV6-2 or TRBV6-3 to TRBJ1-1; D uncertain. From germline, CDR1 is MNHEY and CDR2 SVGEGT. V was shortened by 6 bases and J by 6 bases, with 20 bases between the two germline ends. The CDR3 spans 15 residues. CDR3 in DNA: TGTGCCAGCAGCCGCCCGTGGCCGATGGGCGCTGAAGCTTTCTTT. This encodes CASSRPWPMGAEAFF.

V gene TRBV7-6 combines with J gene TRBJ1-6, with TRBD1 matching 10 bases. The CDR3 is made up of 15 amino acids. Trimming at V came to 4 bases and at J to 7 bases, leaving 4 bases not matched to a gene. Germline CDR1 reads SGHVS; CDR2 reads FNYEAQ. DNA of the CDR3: TGTGCCAGCAGCTACAGGACAGGGGGAAATTCACCCCTCCACTTT. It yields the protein CASSYRTGGNSPLHF. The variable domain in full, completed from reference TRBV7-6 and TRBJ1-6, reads GAGVSQSPRYKVTKRGQDVALRCDPISGHVSLYWYRQALGQGPEFLTYFNYEAQQDKSGLPNDRFSAERPEGSISTLTIQRTEQRDSAMYRCASSYRTGGNSPLHFGNGTRLTVT.

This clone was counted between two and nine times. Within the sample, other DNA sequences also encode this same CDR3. In DNA form, the CDR3 reads TGTGCCAGCTCACCTTCGCAGGACACTGAAGCTTTCTTT. Translating gives CASSPSQDTEAFF. The gene calls are TRBV18 and TRBJ1-1; D is ambiguous. This CDR3 region has 13 residues. Trimming cost V 3 bases and J 3 bases, with 8 bases left between them. Per germline, CDR1 KGHSH and CDR2 LQKENI.

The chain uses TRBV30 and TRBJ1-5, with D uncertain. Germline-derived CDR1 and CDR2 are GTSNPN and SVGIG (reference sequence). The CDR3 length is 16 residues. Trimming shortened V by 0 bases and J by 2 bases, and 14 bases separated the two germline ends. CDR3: CAWSVERSPGNQPQHF. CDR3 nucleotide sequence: TGTGCCTGGAGTGTTGAGAGATCCCCTGGCAATCAGCCCCAGCATTTT.

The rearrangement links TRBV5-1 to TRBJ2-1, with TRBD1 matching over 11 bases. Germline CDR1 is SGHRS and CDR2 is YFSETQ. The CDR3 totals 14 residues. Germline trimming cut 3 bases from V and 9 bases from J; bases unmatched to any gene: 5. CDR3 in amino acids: CASSSGGTGGEQFF. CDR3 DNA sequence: TGCGCCAGCAGCTCCGGGGGGACAGGGGGTGAGCAGTTCTTC. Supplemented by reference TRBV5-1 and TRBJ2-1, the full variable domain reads KAGVTQTPRYLIKTRGQQVTLSCSPISGHRSVSWYQQTPGQGLQFLFEYFSETQRNKGNFPGRFSGRQFSNSRSEMNVSTLELGDSALYLCASSSGGTGGEQFFGPGTRLTVL.

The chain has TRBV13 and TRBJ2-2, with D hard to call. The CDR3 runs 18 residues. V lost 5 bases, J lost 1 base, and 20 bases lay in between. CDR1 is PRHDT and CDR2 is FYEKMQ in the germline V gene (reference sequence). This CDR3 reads CASSLTGWAAENTGELFF. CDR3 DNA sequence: TGTGCCAGCAGCCTCACCGGGTGGGCTGCCGAGAACACCGGGGAGCTGTTTTTT.

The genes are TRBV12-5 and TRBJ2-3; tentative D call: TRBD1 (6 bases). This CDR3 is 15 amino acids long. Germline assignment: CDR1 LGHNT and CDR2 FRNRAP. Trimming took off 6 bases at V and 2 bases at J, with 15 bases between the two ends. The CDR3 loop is CASGLHDRPTDTQYF. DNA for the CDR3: TGTGCTAGTGGACTCCACGACAGGCCCACAGATACGCAGTATTTT.

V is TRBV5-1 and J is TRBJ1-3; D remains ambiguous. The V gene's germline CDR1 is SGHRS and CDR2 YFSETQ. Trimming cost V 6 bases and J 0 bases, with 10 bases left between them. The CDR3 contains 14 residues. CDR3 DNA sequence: TGCGCCAGCACCTCAGGCAGCTCTGGAAACACCATATATTTT. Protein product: CASTSGSSGNTIYF.

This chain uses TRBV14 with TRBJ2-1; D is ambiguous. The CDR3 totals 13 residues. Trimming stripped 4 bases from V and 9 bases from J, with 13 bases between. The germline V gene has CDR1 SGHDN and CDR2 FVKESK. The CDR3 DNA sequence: TGTGCCAGCAGCCGCCGACAAGTGGGTGAGCAGTTCTTC. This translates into CASSRRQVGEQFF.

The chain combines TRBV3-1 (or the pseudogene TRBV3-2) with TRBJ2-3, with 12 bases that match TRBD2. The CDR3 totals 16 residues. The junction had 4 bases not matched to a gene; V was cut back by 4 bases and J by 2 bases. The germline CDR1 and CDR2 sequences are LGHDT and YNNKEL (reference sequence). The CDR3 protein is CASSPLAGGLTDTQYF. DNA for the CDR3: TGTGCCAGCAGCCCACTAGCGGGGGGCCTCACAGATACGCAGTATTTT.

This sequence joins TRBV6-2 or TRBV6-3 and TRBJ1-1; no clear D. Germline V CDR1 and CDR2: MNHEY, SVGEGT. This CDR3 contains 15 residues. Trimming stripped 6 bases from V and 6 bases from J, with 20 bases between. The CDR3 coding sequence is TGTGCCAGCAGCAAAGGGTTAAGGGCGCGGGCTGAAGCTTTCTTT. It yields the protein CASSKGLRARAEAFF.

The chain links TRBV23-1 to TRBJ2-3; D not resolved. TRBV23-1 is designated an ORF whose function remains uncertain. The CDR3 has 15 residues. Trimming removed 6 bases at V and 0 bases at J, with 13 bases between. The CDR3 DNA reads TGCGCCAGCAGGCGCCGCTCTACTAGCACAGATACGCAGTATTTT. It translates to CASRRRSTSTDTQYF.

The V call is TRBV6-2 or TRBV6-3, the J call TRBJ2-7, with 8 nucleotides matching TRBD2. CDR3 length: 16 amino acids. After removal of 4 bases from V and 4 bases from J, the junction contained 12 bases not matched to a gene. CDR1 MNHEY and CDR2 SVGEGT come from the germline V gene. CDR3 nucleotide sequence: TGTGCCAGCAGTTCCCCTGGCGGGGGGCCCGCGTACGAGCAGTACTTC. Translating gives CASSSPGGGPAYEQYF.

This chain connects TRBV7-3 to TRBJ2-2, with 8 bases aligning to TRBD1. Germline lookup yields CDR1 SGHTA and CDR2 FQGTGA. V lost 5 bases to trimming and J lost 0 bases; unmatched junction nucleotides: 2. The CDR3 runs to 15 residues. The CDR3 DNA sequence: TGTGCCAGCAGCGTACAGGGGGCGAACACCGGGGAGCTGTTTTTT. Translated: CASSVQGANTGELFF.

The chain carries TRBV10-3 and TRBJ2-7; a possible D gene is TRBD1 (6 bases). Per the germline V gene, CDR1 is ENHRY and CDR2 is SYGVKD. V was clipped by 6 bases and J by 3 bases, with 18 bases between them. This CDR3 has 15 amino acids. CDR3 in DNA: TGTGCCATCAGGGATGGACAGAAGAATCGCTACGAGCAGTACTTC. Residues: CAIRDGQKNRYEQYF.

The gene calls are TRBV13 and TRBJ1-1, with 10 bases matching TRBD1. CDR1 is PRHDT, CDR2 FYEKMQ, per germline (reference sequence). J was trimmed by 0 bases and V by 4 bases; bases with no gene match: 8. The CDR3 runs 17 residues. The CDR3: CASSSRTGGGMNTEAFF. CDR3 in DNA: TGTGCCAGCAGCTCTAGGACAGGGGGAGGTATGAACACTGAAGCTTTCTTT.

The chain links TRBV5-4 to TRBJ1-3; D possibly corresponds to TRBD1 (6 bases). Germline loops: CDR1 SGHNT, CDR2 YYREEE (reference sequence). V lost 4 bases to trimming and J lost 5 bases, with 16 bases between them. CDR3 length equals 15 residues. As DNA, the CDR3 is TGTGCCAGCAGCGATGGGACATCGTCTCGAAACACCATATATTTT. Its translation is CASSDGTSSRNTIYF.

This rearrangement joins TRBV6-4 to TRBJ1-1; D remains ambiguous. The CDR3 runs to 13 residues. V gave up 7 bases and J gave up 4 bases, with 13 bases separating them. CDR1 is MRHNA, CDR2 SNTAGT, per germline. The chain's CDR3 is CASNQARVTEAFF. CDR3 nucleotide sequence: TGTGCCAGCAATCAGGCAAGGGTCACTGAAGCTTTCTTT.

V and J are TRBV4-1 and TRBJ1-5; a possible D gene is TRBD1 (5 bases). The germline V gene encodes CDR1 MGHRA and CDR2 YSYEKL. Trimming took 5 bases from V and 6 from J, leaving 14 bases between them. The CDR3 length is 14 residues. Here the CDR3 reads CASSMPGTFQPQHF. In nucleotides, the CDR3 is TGCGCCAGCAGCATGCCCGGGACGTTTCAGCCCCAGCATTTT.

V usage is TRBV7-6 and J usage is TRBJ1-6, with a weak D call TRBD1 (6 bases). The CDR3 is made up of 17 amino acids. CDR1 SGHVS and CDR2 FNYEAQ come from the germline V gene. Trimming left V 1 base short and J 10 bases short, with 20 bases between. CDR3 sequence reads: CASSLGGSGGVGSPLHF. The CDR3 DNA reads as TGTGCCAGCAGCTTAGGGGGTAGTGGGGGCGTGGGGTCACCCCTCCACTTT.

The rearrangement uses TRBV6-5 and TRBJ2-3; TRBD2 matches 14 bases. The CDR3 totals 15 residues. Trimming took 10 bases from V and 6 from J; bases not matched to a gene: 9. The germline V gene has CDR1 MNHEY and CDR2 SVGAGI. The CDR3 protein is CATRLAGGLVDTQYF. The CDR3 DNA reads TGTGCCACCCGACTAGCGGGGGGGCTTGTTGATACGCAGTATTTT.

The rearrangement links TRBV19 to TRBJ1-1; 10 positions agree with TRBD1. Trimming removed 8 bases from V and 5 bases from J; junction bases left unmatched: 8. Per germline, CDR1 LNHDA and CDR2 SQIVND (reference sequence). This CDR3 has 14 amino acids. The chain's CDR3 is CASSPGQGWTEAFF. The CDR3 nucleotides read TGTGCCAGTTCTCCGGGACAGGGGTGGACTGAAGCTTTCTTT. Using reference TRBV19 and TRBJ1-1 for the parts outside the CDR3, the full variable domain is DGGITQSPKYLFRKEGQNVTLSCEQNLNHDAMYWYRQDPGQGLRLIYYSQIVNDFQKGDIAEGYSVSREKKESFPLTVTSAQKNPTAFYLCASSPGQGWTEAFFGQGTRLTVV.

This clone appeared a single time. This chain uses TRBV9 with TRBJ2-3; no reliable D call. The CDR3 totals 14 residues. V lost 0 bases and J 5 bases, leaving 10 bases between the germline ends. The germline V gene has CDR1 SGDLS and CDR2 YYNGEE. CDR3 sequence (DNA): TGTGCCAGCAGCGTAGATCCTACACGAGATACGCAGTATTTT. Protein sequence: CASSVDPTRDTQYF.

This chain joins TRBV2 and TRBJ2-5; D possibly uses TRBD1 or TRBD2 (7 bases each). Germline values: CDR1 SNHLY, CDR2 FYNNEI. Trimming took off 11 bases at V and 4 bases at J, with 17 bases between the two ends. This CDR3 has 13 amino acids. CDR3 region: CASQGGGVETQYF. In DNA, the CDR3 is TGTGCCTCCCAGGGGGGGGGCGTAGAGACCCAGTACTTC.

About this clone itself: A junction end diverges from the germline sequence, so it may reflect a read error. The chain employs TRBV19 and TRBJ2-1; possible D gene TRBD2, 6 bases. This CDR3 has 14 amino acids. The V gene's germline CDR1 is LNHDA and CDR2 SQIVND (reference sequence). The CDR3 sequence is CASSRSRDFNQQFF. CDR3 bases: TGTGCCAGTAGTCGGTCCCGGGACTTCAATCAGCAGTTCTTC.

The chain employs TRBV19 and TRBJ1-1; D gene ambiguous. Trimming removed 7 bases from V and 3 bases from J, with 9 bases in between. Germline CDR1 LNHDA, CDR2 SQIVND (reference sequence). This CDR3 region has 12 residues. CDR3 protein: CASNSGYTEAFF. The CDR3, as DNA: TGTGCCAGTAATTCGGGATACACTGAAGCTTTCTTT.

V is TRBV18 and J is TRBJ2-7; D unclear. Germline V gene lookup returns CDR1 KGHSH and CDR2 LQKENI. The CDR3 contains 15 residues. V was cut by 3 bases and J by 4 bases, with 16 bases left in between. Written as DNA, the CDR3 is TGTGCCAGCTCACCCCTACGGAGTTTAGGGTACGAGCAGTACTTC. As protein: CASSPLRSLGYEQYF.

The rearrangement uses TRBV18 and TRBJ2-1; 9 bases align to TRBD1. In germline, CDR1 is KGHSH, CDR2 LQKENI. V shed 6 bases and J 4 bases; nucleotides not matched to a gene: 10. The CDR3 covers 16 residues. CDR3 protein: CASSSRTGASYNEQFF. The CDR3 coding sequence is TGTGCCAGCTCCTCTAGGACAGGGGCCTCTTACAATGAGCAGTTCTTC.

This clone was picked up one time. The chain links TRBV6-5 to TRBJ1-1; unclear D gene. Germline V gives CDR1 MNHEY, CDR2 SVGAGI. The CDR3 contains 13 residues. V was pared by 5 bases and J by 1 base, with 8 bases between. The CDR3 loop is CASSTQKNTEAFF. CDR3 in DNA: TGTGCCAGCAGTACCCAAAAGAACACTGAAGCTTTCTTT.